This entry is about one TCR beta chain. The sample is drawn from a study of neoadjuvant anti-PD-1 for oral cavity cancer. The CDR3 is 12 amino acids. Germline assignment: CDR1 SQVTM and CDR2 ANQGSEA. With 4 bases removed from V and 2 bases from J, the gap between germline ends came to 8 bases. Using immunoSEQ multiplex PCR, the repertoire was profiled, and TCRdb retains in-frame clones only, with some absent. The sample comprises approximately 42,000 clones, 77% of which are singletons, and more than 4% rests with the top ten. The time point was: after neoadjuvant nivolumab, at surgical resection. The J gene is TRBJ2-5, the V gene TRBV29-1; the D is unclear. The specimen comprised PBMCs, sampled after nivolumab (anti-PD-1) treatment. The receptor's source is a person aged 40 to 85 with oral cavity squamous cell carcinoma. CDR3 amino acids: CSVGGQQETQYF. The CDR3, as DNA: TGCAGCGTTGGAGGTCAACAAGAGACCCAGTACTTC.